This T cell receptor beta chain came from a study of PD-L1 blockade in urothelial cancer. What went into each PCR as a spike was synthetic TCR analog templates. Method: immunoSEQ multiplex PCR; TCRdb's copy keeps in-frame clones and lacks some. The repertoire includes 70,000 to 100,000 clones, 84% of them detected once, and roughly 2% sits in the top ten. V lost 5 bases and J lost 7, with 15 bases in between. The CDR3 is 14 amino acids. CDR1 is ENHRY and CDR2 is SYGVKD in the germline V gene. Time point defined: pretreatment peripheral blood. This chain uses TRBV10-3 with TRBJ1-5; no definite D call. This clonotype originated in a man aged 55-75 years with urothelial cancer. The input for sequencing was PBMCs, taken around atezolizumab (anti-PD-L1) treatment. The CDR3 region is CAISRAEGEQPQHF. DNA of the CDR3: TGTGCCATCAGTCGGGCGGAGGGAGAGCAGCCCCAGCATTTT.